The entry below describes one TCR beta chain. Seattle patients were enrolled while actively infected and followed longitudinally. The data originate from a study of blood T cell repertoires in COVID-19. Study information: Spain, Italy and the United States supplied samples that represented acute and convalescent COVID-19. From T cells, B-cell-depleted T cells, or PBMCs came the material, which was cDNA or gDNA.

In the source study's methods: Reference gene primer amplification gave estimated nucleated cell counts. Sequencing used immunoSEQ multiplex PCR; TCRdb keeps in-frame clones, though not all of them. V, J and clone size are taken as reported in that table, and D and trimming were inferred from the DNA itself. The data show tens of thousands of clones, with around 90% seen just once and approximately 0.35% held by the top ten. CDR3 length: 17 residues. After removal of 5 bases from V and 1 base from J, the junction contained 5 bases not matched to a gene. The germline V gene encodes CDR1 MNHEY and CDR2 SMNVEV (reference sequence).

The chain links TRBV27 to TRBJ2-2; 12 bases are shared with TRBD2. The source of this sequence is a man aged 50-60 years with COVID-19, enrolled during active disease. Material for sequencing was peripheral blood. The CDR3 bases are TGTGCCAGCAGTCTTCTACTAGCGGGGGGGAACACCGGGGAGCTGTTTTTT. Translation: CASSLLLAGGNTGELFF.